This TCR beta chain was captured by sequencing in a study of T-cell memory formation after mild COVID-19. General study findings and limits: Contracting clones localized mainly to CM and EM when CD4+ and mainly to EMRA when CD8+.

For this clonotype: The antigen is unknown.

Germline-derived CDR1 and CDR2 are SNHLY and FYNNEI. V was shortened by 6 bases and J by 4 bases, with 7 bases between the two germline ends. This CDR3 comprises 12 residues. TCRdb analysed the 5' RACE reads with MiXCR anew, one entry per CDR3 protein. The sample has 500,000 to 600,000 distinct CDR3 sequences, under 20% seen once. The receptor was isolated from an adult woman who had mild COVID-19 (a few samples of this study predate the infection). Cell type and time point are not known. Sequenced: PBMCs or a T cell subset sorted from them (not recorded which). The chain joins TRBV2 to TRBJ2-1; D tentatively reads TRBD1 or TRBD2 (5 bases each). CDR3 DNA sequence: TGTGCCAGCAGGGGGGATTACAATGAGCAGTTCTTC. This sequence encodes CASRGDYNEQFF.